This T cell receptor beta chain was identified in a study of post-analysis software for immune sequencing data. Study at large: Clinical courses comprised relapsing-remitting, secondary progressive and progressive-relapsing multiple sclerosis. The study's findings and limits: Controls had significantly higher normalized Chao1 diversity than multiple sclerosis patients. Samples prepared in the same batch strongly co-clustered by F measure. Relative to controls, patients had about five TRBV segments at higher frequency, with TRBV5-6, TRBV5-1 and TRBV20-1 among these.

The TCR beta cDNA libraries carried unique molecular identifiers. cDNA molecules numbering about half a million came from approximately 1 to 10 million T cells. TCRdb called the PCR reads again in MiXCR, with one record for every CDR3 protein. The data show around 440,000 distinct CDR3 sequences, under 55% seen once. This clonotype was picked up one time. As yet, its antigen is unknown. The CDR3 length is 15 residues. Per the germline V gene, CDR1 is SGHRS and CDR2 is YFSETQ. V was trimmed by 2 bases and J by 3 bases, leaving 12 bases between them. The chain links TRBV5-1 to TRBJ2-4, with TRBD2 as a possible D gene (6 bases). Sequences were obtained from blood. The receptor comes from a girl aged 10-17 years with multiple sclerosis. DNA for the CDR3: TGCGCCAGCAGCTTCGGCGGGAATAGCAAAAACATTCAGTACTTC. Its protein is CASSFGGNSKNIQYF.